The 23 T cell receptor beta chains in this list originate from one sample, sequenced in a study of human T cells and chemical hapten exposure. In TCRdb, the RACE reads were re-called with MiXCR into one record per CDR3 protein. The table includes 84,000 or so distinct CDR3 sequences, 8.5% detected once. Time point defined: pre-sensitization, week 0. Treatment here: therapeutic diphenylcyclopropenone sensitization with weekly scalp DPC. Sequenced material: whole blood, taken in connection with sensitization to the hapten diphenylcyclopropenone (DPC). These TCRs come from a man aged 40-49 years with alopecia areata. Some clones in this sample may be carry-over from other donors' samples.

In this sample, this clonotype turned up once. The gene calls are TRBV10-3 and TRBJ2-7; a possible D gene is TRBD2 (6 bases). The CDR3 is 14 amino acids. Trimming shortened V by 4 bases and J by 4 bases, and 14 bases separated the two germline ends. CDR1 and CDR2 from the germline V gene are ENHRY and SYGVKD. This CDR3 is CAISGAPGEYEQYV. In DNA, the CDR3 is TGTGCCATCAGTGGGGCTCCGGGGGAGTACGAGCAGTACGTC.

CDR3 loop: CASSDRDRGTDTQYF. The CDR3 DNA is TGCGCCAGCAGTGACCGGGACAGGGGCACAGATACGCAGTATTTT. The chain combines TRBV10-1 with TRBJ2-3, with 9 bases fitting TRBD1. The CDR3 sequence is 15 residues long. V was pared by 3 bases and J by 1 base, with 2 bases of the junction left unmatched. Germline values: CDR1 WNHNN, CDR2 SYGVQD (reference sequence).

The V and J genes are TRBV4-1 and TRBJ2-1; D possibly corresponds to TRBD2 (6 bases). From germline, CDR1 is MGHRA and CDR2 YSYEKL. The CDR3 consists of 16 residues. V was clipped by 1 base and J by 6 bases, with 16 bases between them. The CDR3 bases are TGCGCCAGCAGCCAAGTCCCGGGACTCAGTCTCAATGAGCAGTTCTTC. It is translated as CASSQVPGLSLNEQFF.

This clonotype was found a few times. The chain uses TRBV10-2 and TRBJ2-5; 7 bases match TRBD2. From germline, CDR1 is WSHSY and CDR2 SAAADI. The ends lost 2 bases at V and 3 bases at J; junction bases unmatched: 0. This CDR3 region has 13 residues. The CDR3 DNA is TGCGCCAGCAGTGAGACTAGCGAAGAGACCCAGTACTTC. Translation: CASSETSEETQYF.

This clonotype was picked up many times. CDR3 sequence reads: CASSPSGTTDTQYF. As DNA, the CDR3 is TGTGCCAGCAGCCCTAGCGGGACTACAGATACGCAGTATTTT. The V gene is TRBV4-2, the J gene TRBJ2-3; 9 nucleotides agree with TRBD2. The length of the CDR3 is 14 residues. Germline CDR1 LGHNA, CDR2 YNFKEQ. J lost 3 bases, V lost 4 bases, and 2 bases had no gene match.

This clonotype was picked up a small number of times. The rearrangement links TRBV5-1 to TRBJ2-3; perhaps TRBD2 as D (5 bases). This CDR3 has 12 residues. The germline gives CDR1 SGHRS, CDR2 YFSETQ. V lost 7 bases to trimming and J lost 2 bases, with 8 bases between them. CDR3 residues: CASLAYTDTQYF. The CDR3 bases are TGCGCCAGCCTAGCTTACACAGATACGCAGTATTTT.

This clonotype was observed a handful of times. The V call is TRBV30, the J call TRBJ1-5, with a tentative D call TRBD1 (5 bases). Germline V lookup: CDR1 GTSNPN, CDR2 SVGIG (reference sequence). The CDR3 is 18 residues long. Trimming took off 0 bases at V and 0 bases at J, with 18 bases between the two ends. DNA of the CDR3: TGTGCCTGGAGTGTAATAGGAAAGGGACCTTATAGCAATCAGCCCCAGCATTTT. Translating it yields CAWSVIGKGPYSNQPQHF. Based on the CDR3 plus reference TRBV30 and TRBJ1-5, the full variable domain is SQTIHQWPATLVQPVGSPLSLECTVEGTSNPNLYWYRQAAGRGLQLLFYSVGIGQISSEVPQNLSASRPQDRQFILSSKKLLLSDSGFYLCAWSVIGKGPYSNQPQHFGDGTRLSIL.

The DNA for the CDR3 is TGCAGCGTTGTGGAGAGTTTCACTGAAGCTTTCTTT. Amino acids: CSVVESFTEAFF. The genes are TRBV29-1 and TRBJ1-1; no firm D call. The CDR3 length is 12 residues. V gave up 4 bases and J gave up 4 bases, with 10 bases separating them. Germline V gene data show CDR1 as SQVTM and CDR2 as ANQGSEA.

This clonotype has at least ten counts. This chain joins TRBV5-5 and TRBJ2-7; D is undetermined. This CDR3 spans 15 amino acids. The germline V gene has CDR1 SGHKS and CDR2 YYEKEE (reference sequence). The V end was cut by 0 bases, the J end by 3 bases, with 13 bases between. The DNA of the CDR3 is TGTGCCAGCAGCTTGGGAGGCCAGAAAGTCTACGAGCAGTACTTC. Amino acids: CASSLGGQKVYEQYF.

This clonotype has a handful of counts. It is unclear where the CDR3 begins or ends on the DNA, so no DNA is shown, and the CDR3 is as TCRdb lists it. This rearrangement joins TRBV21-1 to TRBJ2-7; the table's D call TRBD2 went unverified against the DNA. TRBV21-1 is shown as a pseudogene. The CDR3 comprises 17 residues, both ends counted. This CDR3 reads CASSKAVGSGSNYEQYV.

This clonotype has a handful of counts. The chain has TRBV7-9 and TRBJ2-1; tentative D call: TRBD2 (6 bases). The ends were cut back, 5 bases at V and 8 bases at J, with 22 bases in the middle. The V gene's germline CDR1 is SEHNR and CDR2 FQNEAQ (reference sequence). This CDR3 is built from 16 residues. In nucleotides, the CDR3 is TGTGCCAGCAGCCCGACTAGAGCCTATGCCTTCGATGAGCAGTTCTTC. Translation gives CASSPTRAYAFDEQFF.

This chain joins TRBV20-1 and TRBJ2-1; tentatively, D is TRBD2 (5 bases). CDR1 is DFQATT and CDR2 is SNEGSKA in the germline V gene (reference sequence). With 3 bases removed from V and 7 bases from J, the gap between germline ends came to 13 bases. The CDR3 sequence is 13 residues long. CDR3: CSARPLAENEQFF. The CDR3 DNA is TGCAGTGCTAGGCCGCTAGCCGAAAATGAGCAGTTCTTC.

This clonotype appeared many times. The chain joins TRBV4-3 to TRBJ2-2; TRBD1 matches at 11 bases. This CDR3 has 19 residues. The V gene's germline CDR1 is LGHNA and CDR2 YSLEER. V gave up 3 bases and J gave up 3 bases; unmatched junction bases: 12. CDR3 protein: CASSQSRDRGIAYTGELFF. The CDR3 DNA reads TGCGCCAGCAGCCAGAGCCGGGACAGGGGGATCGCGTACACCGGGGAGCTGTTTTTT.

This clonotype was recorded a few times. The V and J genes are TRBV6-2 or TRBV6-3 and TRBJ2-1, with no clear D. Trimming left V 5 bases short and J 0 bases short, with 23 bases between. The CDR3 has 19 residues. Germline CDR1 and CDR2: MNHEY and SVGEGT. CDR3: CASSNPSLGKGSSYNEQFF. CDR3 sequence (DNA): TGTGCCAGCAGTAACCCCTCCCTAGGGAAGGGAAGCTCCTACAATGAGCAGTTCTTC.

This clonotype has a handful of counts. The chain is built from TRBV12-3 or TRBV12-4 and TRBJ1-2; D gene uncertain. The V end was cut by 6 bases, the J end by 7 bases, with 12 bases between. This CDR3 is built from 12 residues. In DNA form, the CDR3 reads TGTGCCAGCAGCTCTGGATCGGTTGGCTACACCTTC. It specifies CASSSGSVGYTF.

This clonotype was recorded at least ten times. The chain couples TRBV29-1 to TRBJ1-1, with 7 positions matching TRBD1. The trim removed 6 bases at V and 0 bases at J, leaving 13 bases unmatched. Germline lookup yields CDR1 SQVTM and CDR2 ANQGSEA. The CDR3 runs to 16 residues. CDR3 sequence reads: CSVGGVTGTLNTEAFF. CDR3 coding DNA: TGCAGCGTGGGGGGGGTGACAGGGACGTTGAACACTGAAGCTTTCTTT.

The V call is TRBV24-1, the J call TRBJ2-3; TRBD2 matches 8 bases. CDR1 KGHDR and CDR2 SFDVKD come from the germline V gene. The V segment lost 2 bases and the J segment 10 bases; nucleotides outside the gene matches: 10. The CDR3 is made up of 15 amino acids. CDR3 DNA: TGTGCCACCAGTGATTCTCCGGGACTAGGGATAGCGCAGTATTTT. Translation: CATSDSPGLGIAQYF.

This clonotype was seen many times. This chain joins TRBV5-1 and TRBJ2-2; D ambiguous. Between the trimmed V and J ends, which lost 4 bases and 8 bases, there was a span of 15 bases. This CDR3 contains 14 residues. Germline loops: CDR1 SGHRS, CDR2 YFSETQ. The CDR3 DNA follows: TGCGCCAGCAGCCTTGACCCTGCCCCGGGGGAGCTGTTTTTT. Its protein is CASSLDPAPGELFF.

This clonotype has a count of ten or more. CDR3 sequence: CASGPETYEQYV. The CDR3 DNA sequence: TGTGCCAGCGGACCGGAAACTTACGAGCAGTACGTC. This sequence joins TRBV6-2 or TRBV6-3 and TRBJ2-7; unclear D gene. The CDR3 totals 12 residues. Trimming removed 8 bases from V and 4 bases from J, with 12 bases in between. Germline values: CDR1 MNHEY, CDR2 SVGEGT.

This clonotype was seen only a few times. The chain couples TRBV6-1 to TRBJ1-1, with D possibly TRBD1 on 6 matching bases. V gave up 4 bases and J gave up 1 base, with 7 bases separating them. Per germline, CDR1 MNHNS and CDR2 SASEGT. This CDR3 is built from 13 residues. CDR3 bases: TGTGCCAGCAGTGCGACAGGGAACACTGAAGCTTTCTTT. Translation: CASSATGNTEAFF.

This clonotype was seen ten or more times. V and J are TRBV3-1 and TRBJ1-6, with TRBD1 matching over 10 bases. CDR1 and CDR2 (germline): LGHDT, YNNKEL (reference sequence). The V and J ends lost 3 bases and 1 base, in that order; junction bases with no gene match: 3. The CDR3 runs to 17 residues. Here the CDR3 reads CASSQGGQGSYNSPLHF. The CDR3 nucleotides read TGTGCCAGCAGCCAGGGGGGACAGGGGTCCTATAATTCACCCCTCCACTTT.

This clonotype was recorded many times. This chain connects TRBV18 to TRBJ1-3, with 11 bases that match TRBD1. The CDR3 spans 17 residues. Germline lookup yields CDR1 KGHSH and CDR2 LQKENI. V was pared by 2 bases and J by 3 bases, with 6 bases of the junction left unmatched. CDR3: CASSPSPGQGVGNTIYF. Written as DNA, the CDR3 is TGTGCCAGCTCACCAAGCCCGGGACAGGGGGTTGGAAACACCATATATTTT. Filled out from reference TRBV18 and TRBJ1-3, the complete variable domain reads NAGVMQNPRHLVRRRGQEARLRCSPMKGHSHVYWYRQLPEEGLKFMVYLQKENIIDESGMPKERFSAEFPKEGPSILRIQQVVRGDSAAYFCASSPSPGQGVGNTIYFGEGSWLTVV.

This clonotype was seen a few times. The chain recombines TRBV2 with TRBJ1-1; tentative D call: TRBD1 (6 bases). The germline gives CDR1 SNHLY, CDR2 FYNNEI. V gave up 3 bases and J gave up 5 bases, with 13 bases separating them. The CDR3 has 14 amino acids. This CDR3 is CASSDLGGGTEAFF. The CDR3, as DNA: TGTGCCAGCAGTGATCTGGGGGGCGGTACTGAAGCTTTCTTT.